This TCR beta chain is from a study of neurological immune-mediated disorders. About the study: For the 34 multiple sclerosis patients, the disease was relapsing-remitting in some 31 and secondary progressive in 3. Study-wide results and limits: The study found the most TCR clonal expansion in HTLV-1-associated myelopathy and the least in multiple sclerosis, below healthy controls.

The unsorted libraries had their origin in 2 million PBMCs stored at -80 C. CDR1 and CDR2 from the germline V gene are SGHNT and YENEEA. The ends were cut back, 1 base at V and 1 base at J, with 16 bases in the middle. The CDR3 contains 17 residues. Comment on this clonotype: Its antigen is not known.

Synthesis of cDNA used 5'RACE (with 10-nucleotide random UMIs). MiXCR, applied by TCRdb to the 5' RACE reads, yields one record per CDR3 protein. In the table there are roughly 100,000 distinct CDR3 sequences, around 3.3% of which are singletons. This chain links TRBV11-3 with TRBJ1-1; TRBD1 might be the D (5 bases). Input material: PBMCs. The sequence came from a woman aged 18-35 years with multiple sclerosis. CDR3 in DNA: TGTGCCAGCAGCTTAGGGGCCAGTCGGGACCCGAACACTGAAGCTTTCTTT. Translating gives CASSLGASRDPNTEAFF.